This T cell receptor (beta chain) stems from a study of blood T cells in healthy people across ages. A few counts support this clonotype. A second PCR of about 6 to 11 cycles used a sample-barcoded 5' primer and a J-beta primer mix. TCRdb reanalysed the 5' RACE reads using MiXCR and keeps one entry per CDR3 protein. The table has fewer than 950,000 distinct CDR3 sequences, 30% to 45% seen once. This CDR3 contains 15 residues. Trimming removed 5 bases at V and 0 bases at J, with 11 bases between. Germline CDR1 reads MNHEY; CDR2 reads SVGAGI. Each sample yielded at least 5.5 micrograms of PBMC total RNA.

This chain links TRBV6-5 with TRBJ1-5; TRBD1 is a possible D gene (5 bases). The TCR originated in a man between 18 and 29 years old in good health. The sequenced sample consisted of blood. CDR3 DNA: TGTGCCAGCAGTAATGGGGGATATAGCAATCAGCCCCAGCATTTT. Amino acids: CASSNGGYSNQPQHF.